This T cell receptor (beta chain) was observed in a study of T cell responses to AZD1222 COVID-19 vaccine. The method was immunoSEQ multiplex PCR; TCRdb's version includes in-frame clones alone and lacks a portion of them. The top ten clones hold roughly 6.1% of a sample with approximately 130,000 clones, roughly 90% of them seen once. Study results and caveats: Dominant at 160-218 and 743-854, vaccine-associated CD4 TCRs also spanned spike.

Germline CDR1 SGHTS, CDR2 YDEGEE. Trimming stripped 2 bases from V and 1 base from J, with 19 bases between. The CDR3 extends over 17 amino acids. Pooling covered second doses at about 4 or about 12 weeks. In the case of this clone: Its antigen is currently unknown.

The chain couples TRBV5-8 to TRBJ2-7, with a tentative D call TRBD2 (5 bases). This TCR came from an adult who received the AZD1222 COVID-19 vaccine. Sequencing was performed on peripheral blood, taken 28 days after the second AZD1222 dose. The DNA of the CDR3 is TGTGCCAGCAGCTTAGCCCTCGAGGGAATCGGATCCTACGAGCAGTACTTC. Its translation is CASSLALEGIGSYEQYF.